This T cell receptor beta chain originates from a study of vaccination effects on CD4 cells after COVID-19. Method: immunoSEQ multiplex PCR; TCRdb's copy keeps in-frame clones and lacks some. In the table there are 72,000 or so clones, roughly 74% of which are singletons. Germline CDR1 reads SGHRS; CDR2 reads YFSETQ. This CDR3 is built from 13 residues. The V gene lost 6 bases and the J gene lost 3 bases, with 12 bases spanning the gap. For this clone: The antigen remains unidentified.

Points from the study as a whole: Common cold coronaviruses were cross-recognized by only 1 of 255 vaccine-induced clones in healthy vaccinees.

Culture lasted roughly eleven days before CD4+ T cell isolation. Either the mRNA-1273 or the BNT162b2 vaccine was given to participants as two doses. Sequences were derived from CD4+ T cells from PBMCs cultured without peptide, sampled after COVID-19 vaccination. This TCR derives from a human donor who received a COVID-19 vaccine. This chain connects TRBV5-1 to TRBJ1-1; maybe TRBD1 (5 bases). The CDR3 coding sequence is TGCGCCAGCACCGGGACTCAATACACTGAAGCTTTCTTT. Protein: CASTGTQYTEAFF.